This entry describes one T cell receptor beta chain. Its antigen is unknown. These data come from a study of T cell responses to AZD1222 COVID-19 vaccine. The CDR3 extends over 14 amino acids. Germline CDR1 and CDR2: LNHDA and SQIVND (reference sequence). Unmatched junction bases numbered 9, after V lost 5 bases and J lost 7 bases. Here immunoSEQ multiplex PCR was the method, and the copy in TCRdb shows in-frame clones only, minus some. The sample includes about 130,000 clones, around nine tenths of them seen just once. Overall study results and limits: Only six AZD1222 recipients tested seropositive at baseline. Spike-specific TCR breadth and depth went up after people got two AZD1222 doses. Repertoire sampling happened only post peak T cell response.

The clonotype was recovered from an adult in good health. The rearrangement uses TRBV19 and TRBJ1-2; 8 bases fit TRBD1. The input for sequencing was peripheral blood, taken on day 0 of AZD1222 vaccination. DNA of the CDR3: TGTGCCAGTAGTCCAGTGGCGCAGGGGGCTGGCTACACCTTC. Translating gives CASSPVAQGAGYTF. The full variable domain, with the rest looked up from reference TRBV19 and TRBJ1-2, is DGGITQSPKYLFRKEGQNVTLSCEQNLNHDAMYWYRQDPGQGLRLIYYSQIVNDFQKGDIAEGYSVSREKKESFPLTVTSAQKNPTAFYLCASSPVAQGAGYTFGSGTRLTVV.